This TCR beta chain was identified during a study of human T cells and chemical hapten exposure. Study-level background: Donors were sensitized with 2% DPC on the upper inner arm. Study-wide findings and caveats: Counts of expanded TCRs at PT1 were positively correlated with patch test score. Expanded TCRs showed more large CDR3 clusters than pre-sensitization or healthy control sets.

Germline lookup yields CDR1 MDHEN and CDR2 SYDVKM. The V end lost 5 bases, the J end lost 2 bases, and 7 bases lay between the germline ends. The CDR3 has 13 amino acids. Time point defined: patch test 2, 6 weeks after DPC sensitization. Treatment reported: therapeutic diphenylcyclopropenone sensitization with weekly scalp DPC. Blood draws came first, before each patch test. There are a few counts of this clonotype. Its antigen is not identified. MiXCR, run by TCRdb on the RACE reads, gives a single entry per CDR3 protein. The sample has about 54,000 distinct CDR3 sequences, 9.9% seen once; the top ten hold 1.5% to 2%.

The chain joins TRBV28 to TRBJ1-5, with no clear D. This clonotype was obtained from a woman between 45 and 60 years old with alopecia areata. Some clones in this sample may be carry-over from other donors' samples. The material sequenced was whole blood, taken in connection with sensitization to the hapten diphenylcyclopropenone (DPC). CDR3 amino acids: CASSSWGNQPQHF. DNA of the CDR3: TGTGCCAGCAGTAGTTGGGGCAATCAGCCCCAGCATTTT.